This T cell receptor (beta chain) is drawn from a study of shared clonotypes between healthy human individuals. Study background: Sampling drew on donors who were two women and a few men aged 18 to 49. The study's findings and limits: Across subsets, estimated richness was generally greater for naive than for memory populations.

The CDR3 spans 15 residues. Germline CDR1 is MNHEY and CDR2 is SVGAGI. Trimming at V came to 6 bases and at J to 2 bases, leaving 7 bases not matched to a gene. Several immunoSEQ plates received, in even portions, the genomic DNA of each subset. The method was immunoSEQ multiplex PCR; TCRdb's version includes in-frame clones alone and lacks a portion of them. This sample has a few million clones; 85% to 95% occur once, and the top ten carry 0.3% to 0.4%. Donors were Caucasian adults residing in Nashville, Tennessee, USA. As concerns this clone: What it recognizes is unknown.

The chain combines TRBV6-5 with TRBJ1-2; TRBD1 agrees at 9 bases. The material sequenced was naive CD4+ T cells from PBMCs. Indicated subset: CD45RA+ positively selected. The source is a man between 18 and 35 years old in good health. Some clones in this sample may be carry-over from other donors' samples. CDR3 sequence: CASRPQGALNYGYTF. The CDR3, as DNA: TGTGCCAGCAGGCCACAGGGGGCACTAAACTATGGCTACACCTTC.